This TCR beta chain was sequenced during a study of blood T cell repertoires in COVID-19. The assay was immunoSEQ multiplex PCR, and TCRdb's table has in-frame clones only and misses some. The repertoire holds tens of thousands of clones, with around 87% as singletons. This receptor was identified in a human donor with acute or convalescent COVID-19. The donor label of this sample is uncertain. Source material: peripheral blood.

DNA for the CDR3: TGTGCCATGGGGACAGGGGGCGCCTACAATGAGCAGTTCTTC. It is translated as CAMGTGGAYNEQFF. The chain has TRBV10-3 and TRBJ2-1; TRBD1 matches 12 bases. Trimming took 9 bases from V and 2 from J; bases not matched to a gene: 2. CDR1 is ENHRY and CDR2 is SYGVKD in the germline V gene. This CDR3 has 14 amino acids.